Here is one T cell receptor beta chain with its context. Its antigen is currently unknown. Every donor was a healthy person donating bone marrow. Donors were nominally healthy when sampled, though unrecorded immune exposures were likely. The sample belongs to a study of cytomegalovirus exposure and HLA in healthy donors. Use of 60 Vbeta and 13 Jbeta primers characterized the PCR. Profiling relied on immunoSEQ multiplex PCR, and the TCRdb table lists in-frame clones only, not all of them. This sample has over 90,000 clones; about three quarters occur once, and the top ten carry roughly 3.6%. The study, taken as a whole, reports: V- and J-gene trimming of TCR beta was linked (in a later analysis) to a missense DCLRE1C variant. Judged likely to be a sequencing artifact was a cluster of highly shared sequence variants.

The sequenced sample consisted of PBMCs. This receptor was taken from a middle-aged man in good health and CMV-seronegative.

The CDR3 region has the DNA TGTGCCAGCAGCCAGGTGGGGGCCGCCGAGCAGTACTTC. Protein sequence: CASSQVGAAEQYF. This chain connects TRBV4-2 to TRBJ2-7; D possibly corresponds to TRBD1 (6 bases). This CDR3 is 13 amino acids long. CDR1 LGHNA and CDR2 YNFKEQ come from the germline V gene. V lost 3 bases, J lost 6 bases, and 12 bases lay in between.